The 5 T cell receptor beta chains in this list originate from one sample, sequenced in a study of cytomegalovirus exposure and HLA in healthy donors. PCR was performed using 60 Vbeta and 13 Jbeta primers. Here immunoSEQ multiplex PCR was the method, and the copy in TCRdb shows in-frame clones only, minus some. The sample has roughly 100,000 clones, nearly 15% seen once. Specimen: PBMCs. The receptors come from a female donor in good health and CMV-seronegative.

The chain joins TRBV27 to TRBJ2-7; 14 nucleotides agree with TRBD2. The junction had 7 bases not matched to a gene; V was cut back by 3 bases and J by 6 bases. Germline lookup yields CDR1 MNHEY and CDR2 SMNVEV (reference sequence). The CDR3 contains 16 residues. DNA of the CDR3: TGTGCCAGCAGTTTTGGGGGACTAGCGGGGGTCGGCGAGCAGTACTTC. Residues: CASSFGGLAGVGEQYF.

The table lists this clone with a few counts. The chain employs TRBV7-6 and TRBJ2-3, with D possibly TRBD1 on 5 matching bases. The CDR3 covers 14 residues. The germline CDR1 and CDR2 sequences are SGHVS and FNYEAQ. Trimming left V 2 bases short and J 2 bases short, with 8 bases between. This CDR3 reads CASSLLDTTDTQYF. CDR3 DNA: TGTGCCAGCAGCTTATTGGACACCACAGATACGCAGTATTTT.

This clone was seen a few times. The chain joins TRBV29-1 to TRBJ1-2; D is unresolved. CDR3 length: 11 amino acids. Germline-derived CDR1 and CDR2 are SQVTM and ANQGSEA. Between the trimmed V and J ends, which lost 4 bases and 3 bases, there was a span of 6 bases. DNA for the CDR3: TGCAGCGTTGGGGCAGACTATGGCTACACCTTC. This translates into CSVGADYGYTF.

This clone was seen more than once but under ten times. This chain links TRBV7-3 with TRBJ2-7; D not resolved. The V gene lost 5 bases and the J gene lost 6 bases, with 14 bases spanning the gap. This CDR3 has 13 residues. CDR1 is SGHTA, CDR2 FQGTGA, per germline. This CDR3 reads CASSLSFISEQYF. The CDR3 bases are TGTGCCAGCAGCCTGTCCTTTATCTCCGAGCAGTACTTC. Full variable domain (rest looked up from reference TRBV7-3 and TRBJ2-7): GAGVSQTPSNKVTEKGKYVELRCDPISGHTALYWYRQSLGQGPEFLIYFQGTGAADDSGLPNDRFFAVRPEGSVSTLKIQRTERGDSAVYLCASSLSFISEQYFGPGTRLTVT.

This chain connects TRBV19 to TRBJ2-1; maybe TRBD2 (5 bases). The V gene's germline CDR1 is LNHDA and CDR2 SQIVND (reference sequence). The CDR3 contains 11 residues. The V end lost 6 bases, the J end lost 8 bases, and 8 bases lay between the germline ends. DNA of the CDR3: TGTGCCAGTAGGACGGGATATGAGCAGTTCTTC. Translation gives CASRTGYEQFF.